A selection of T cell receptor beta chains follows, all from one sample in a study of T cells after yellow fever vaccination. TCRdb called the 5' RACE reads again in MiXCR, with one record for every CDR3 protein. The sample shows roughly 400,000 distinct CDR3 sequences, 18% of them seen only once. The sample in question was PBMCs, obtained before the yellow fever booster vaccination. These receptors were obtained from a young man who received the YFV17D yellow fever vaccine. Both conserved end residues are part of each CDR3. D genes are given only for firm matches. The size entry is marked missing in some rows and otherwise reads once, few, many or a size class.

abundance	d_gene	j_gene	v_gene	CDR3aa	CDR3nt
few	TRBD1	TRBJ2-7	TRBV25-1	CASSEGTRDRGYEQYF	TGTGCCAGCAGTGAGGGGACCCGGGACAGGGGTTACGAGCAGTACTTC
few	TRBD1	TRBJ1-2	TRBV11-2	CASSSLSGTAYGYTF	TGTGCCAGCAGCAGCCTTTCCGGGACAGCTTATGGCTACACCTTC
few	-	TRBJ1-2	TRBV20-1	CSATGTETNYGYTF	TGCAGTGCTACGGGGACGGAGACCAACTATGGCTACACCTTC
few	-	TRBJ2-5	TRBV6-2/TRBV6-3	CASTPLHGVPETQYF	TGTGCCAGCACCCCACTCCACGGGGTCCCTGAGACCCAGTACTTC
-	TRBD1	TRBJ2-2	TRBV24-1	CATATGTVYTGELFF	TGTGCCACTGCTACCGGGACAGTATACACCGGGGAGCTGTTTTTT
few	-	TRBJ1-2	TRBV6-5	CASSYSWGALPRYTF	TGTGCCAGCAGTTACTCGTGGGGGGCGCTACCCCGCTACACCTTC
-	-	TRBJ2-1	TRBV14	CASSQEVGAINEQFF	TGTGCCAGCAGCCAAGAAGTAGGGGCAATCAATGAGCAGTTCTTC
few	-	TRBJ2-1	TRBV5-1	CASSLGARSYNEQFF	TGCGCCAGCAGCTTGGGGGCCCGCTCCTACAATGAGCAGTTCTTC
many	TRBD2	TRBJ2-3	TRBV6-2/TRBV6-3	CAGDSGLGTDTQYF	TGTGCCGGTGACTCGGGACTAGGCACAGATACGCAGTATTTT
few	-	TRBJ2-3	TRBV10-3	CAFSERVTDTQYF	TGTGCCTTCAGTGAGAGGGTAACAGATACGCAGTATTTT
-	-	TRBJ1-5	TRBV2	CASRGVRGPGGQPQHF	TGTGCCAGCAGGGGCGTCAGGGGCCCTGGTGGTCAGCCCCAGCATTTT
few	-	TRBJ1-5	TRBV20-1	CSASPGGGSQPQHF	TGCAGTGCTAGTCCGGGGGGCGGTTCTCAGCCCCAGCATTTT
few	-	TRBJ1-1	TRBV28	CASSLGPDEAFF	TGTGCCAGCAGTTTAGGCCCCGATGAAGCTTTCTTT
-	TRBD2	TRBJ2-1	TRBV7-8	CASSSTRLAGREQFF	TGTGCCAGCAGCTCTACCCGACTAGCGGGGCGTGAGCAGTTCTTC
-	TRBD1	TRBJ1-1	TRBV5-1	CASSYGQGNTEAFF	TGCGCCAGCAGCTATGGACAGGGGAACACTGAAGCTTTCTTT
few	-	TRBJ1-1	TRBV6-2/TRBV6-3	CASSFGLEAFF	TGTGCCAGCAGTTTTGGCCTTGAAGCTTTCTTT
few	-	TRBJ2-5	TRBV5-1	CASTGGDRVWETQYF	TGCGCCAGCACGGGGGGCGACAGGGTCTGGGAGACCCAGTACTTC
-	-	TRBJ2-1	TRBV11-2	CASSITGFYNEQFF	TGTGCCAGCAGCATTACAGGTTTCTACAATGAGCAGTTCTTC
once	-	TRBJ2-3	TRBV7-9	CAISLGNTQYF	TGTGCCATCAGCTTAGGGAATACGCAGTATTTT
few	-	TRBJ1-1	TRBV2	CASRVRGPAEAFF	TGTGCCAGCAGGGTAAGAGGTCCGGCTGAAGCTTTCTTT
-	TRBD2	TRBJ2-5	TRBV12-5	CASGSSGQETQYF	TGTGCTAGTGGCTCTAGCGGCCAAGAGACCCAGTACTTC
few	-	TRBJ1-6	TRBV4-2	CASSQSWEGRGSPLHF	TGTGCCAGCAGCCAGTCCTGGGAGGGCAGGGGTTCACCCCTCCACTTT
-	-	TRBJ2-1	TRBV5-1	CASSLVPGAIYNEQFF	TGCGCCAGCAGCTTGGTTCCGGGGGCAATATACAATGAGCAGTTCTTC
few	-	TRBJ2-6	TRBV4-3	CASSQTRGGSSGANVLTF	TGCGCCAGCAGCCAAACAAGGGGCGGTTCCTCTGGGGCCAACGTCCTGACTTTC
few	TRBD2	TRBJ2-3	TRBV4-3	CASSQGSGGGRDTQYF	TGCGCCAGCAGCCAGGGTAGCGGGGGGGGGAGAGATACGCAGTATTTT
few	TRBD2	TRBJ2-3	TRBV20-1	CSARDWMGRLAVNTQYF	TGCAGTGCTAGAGACTGGATGGGGCGGCTAGCGGTGAATACGCAGTATTTT
few	-	TRBJ2-2	TRBV6-5	CASSYPEGNTGELFF	TGTGCCAGCAGTTACCCGGAGGGTAACACCGGGGAGCTGTTTTTT
-	-	TRBJ2-1	TRBV7-3	CASSLDLGDEQFF	TGTGCCAGCAGCCTGGATCTAGGGGACGAGCAGTTCTTC
-	-	TRBJ1-2	TRBV6-6	CASTPRDYGYTF	TGTGCCAGCACCCCCAGGGACTATGGCTACACCTTC
-	-	TRBJ1-1	TRBV6-1	CASHGSVEAFF	TGTGCCAGCCATGGGTCAGTTGAAGCTTTCTTT
few	-	TRBJ1-3	TRBV5-6	CASSRAGSGNTIYF	TGTGCCAGCAGCCGGGCAGGCTCTGGAAACACCATATATTTT